Below, one T cell receptor beta chain is given with its context. Its antigen is unknown. Produced via immunoSEQ multiplex PCR; TCRdb's table is partial and in-frame only. The table records over 1,000 clones, more than 70% of them present only once. The CDR3 has 16 amino acids. Germline trimming cut 4 bases from V and 4 bases from J; bases unmatched to any gene: 11. The germline V gene encodes CDR1 SGHRS and CDR2 YFSETQ. This sample was taken from a study of chemoradiotherapy in HPV16-positive cancers. Study at large: Functional T-cell assays on a couple of HPV16-positive patients' cells defined candidate HPV-specific clones and common TCR motifs. General study results and limits: For HPV16-positive patients, expanding HPV-responsive T cells associated with longer recurrence-free survival. Candidate HPV-specific clones and E7-related TCR motifs grew in tumor during treatment.

Repertoires were sampled repeatedly during chemoradiotherapy. The V call is TRBV5-1, the J call TRBJ2-3; 8 bases agree with TRBD2. This clonotype was sampled from a human donor with HPV-associated anogenital cancer. Sequencing was performed on tumor tissue, taken from a patient who underwent chemoradiotherapy. The CDR3 is CASSPLAGNVADTQYF. CDR3 sequence (DNA): TGCGCCAGCAGCCCTCTAGCGGGTAACGTTGCAGATACGCAGTATTTT.